The T cell receptor (beta chain) under discussion was sequenced for a study of blood T cell repertoires in COVID-19. Across the whole study: From the United States, Italy and Spain came samples of acute and convalescent COVID-19. The analysed material was cDNA or gDNA that came from T cells, B-cell-depleted T cells, or PBMCs.

In the original analysis: Nucleated cell counts were estimated from reference gene primer amplification. Here immunoSEQ multiplex PCR was the method, and the copy in TCRdb shows in-frame clones only, minus some. The D gene and trimming were derived from the DNA, and the V and J assignments and clone size from that table. The sample yields around 700,000 clones, 75% to 90% seen once. The CDR3 sequence is 15 residues long. V was trimmed by 2 bases and J by 8 bases, leaving 13 bases between them. Germline CDR1 reads MNHNY; CDR2 reads SVGAGI (reference sequence). The receptor comes from a woman under 30 with acute or convalescent COVID-19. Sequenced material: peripheral blood. J is TRBJ1-6 and V is TRBV6-6; D is uncertain. The chain's CDR3 is CASSYAASRDSPLHF. CDR3 sequence (DNA): TGTGCCAGCAGTTACGCCGCGAGTCGAGATTCACCCCTCCACTTT.